This section outlines one T cell receptor beta chain sequence together with its context. Antigen: not known. The data were produced by immunoSEQ multiplex PCR, yet TCRdb's version contains in-frame clones alone and is incomplete. The table lists 90,000 to 100,000 clones, more than 70% of them singletons, with over 8% in the top ten. The time point denotes: cycle 4 day 1 (C4D1), after 5 to 7 weeks of nivolumab. Each of the patients experienced relapse following autologous stem cell transplantation, and their brentuximab vedotin exposure differed. The entry originates in a study of PD-1 blockade in classical Hodgkin lymphoma. Findings and caveats of the study: There remain no defined causes for the repertoire differences, which possibly reflect disease activity or prior therapy. CD4+ TCR diversity rose significantly by C4D1, and CD8+ TCR diversity did not. Patients excluded were those beginning nivolumab under 1 year after ASCT.

V lost 6 bases and J lost 7, with 6 bases in between. CDR1 MNHNS and CDR2 SASEGT come from the germline V gene. CDR3 length equals 11 residues. The chain uses TRBV6-1 and TRBJ1-4; D ambiguous. The input for sequencing was peripheral blood mononuclear cells (PBMCs), taken before the fourth cycle of nivolumab. This receptor was identified in a human donor with classical Hodgkin lymphoma. This chain's CDR3 is CASRASEKLFF. DNA of the CDR3: TGTGCCAGCAGAGCTAGTGAAAAACTGTTTTTT.